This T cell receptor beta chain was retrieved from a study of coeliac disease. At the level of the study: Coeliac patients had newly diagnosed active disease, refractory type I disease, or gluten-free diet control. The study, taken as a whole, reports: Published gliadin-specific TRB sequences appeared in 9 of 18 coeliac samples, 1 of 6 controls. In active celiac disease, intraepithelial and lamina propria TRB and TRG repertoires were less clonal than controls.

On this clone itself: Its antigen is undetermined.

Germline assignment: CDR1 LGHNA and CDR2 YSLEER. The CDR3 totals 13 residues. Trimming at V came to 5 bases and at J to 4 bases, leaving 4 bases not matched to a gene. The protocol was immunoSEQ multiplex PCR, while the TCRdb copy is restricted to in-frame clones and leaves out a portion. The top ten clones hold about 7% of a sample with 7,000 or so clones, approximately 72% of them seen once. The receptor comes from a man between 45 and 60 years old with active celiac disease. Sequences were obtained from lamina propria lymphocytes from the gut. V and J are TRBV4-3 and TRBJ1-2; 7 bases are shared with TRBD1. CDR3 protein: CASSGAGGYGYTF. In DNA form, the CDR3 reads TGCGCCAGCAGCGGGGCAGGGGGCTATGGCTACACCTTC.